This record concerns one T cell receptor (beta chain) sequence. The antigen is undetermined. The data were taken from a study of T cell responses to AZD1222 COVID-19 vaccine. Trimming took off 1 base at V and 2 bases at J, with 12 bases between the two ends. The CDR3 is made up of 15 amino acids. Per germline, CDR1 SEHNR and CDR2 FQNEAQ (reference sequence). Libraries were prepared by immunoSEQ multiplex PCR; TCRdb keeps only in-frame clonotypes and omits some of them. Here the sample spans 150,000 to 200,000 clones, about 94% being singletons. The study's findings and limits: White British people made up most donors, females outnumbered males, and clonal diversity was possibly underestimated.

The rearrangement joins TRBV7-9 to TRBJ2-7, with D unresolved. This receptor was taken from an adult who received the AZD1222 COVID-19 vaccine. This specimen was peripheral blood, taken 28 days after the second AZD1222 dose. CDR3 residues: CASSLESGRPYEQYF. The CDR3 DNA is TGTGCCAGCAGCTTAGAATCGGGCAGACCCTACGAGCAGTACTTC. Filled out from reference TRBV7-9 and TRBJ2-7, the complete variable domain reads DTGVSQNPRHKITKRGQNVTFRCDPISEHNRLYWYRQTLGQGPEFLTYFQNEAQLEKSRLLSDRFSAERPKGSFSTLEIQRTEQGDSAMYLCASSLESGRPYEQYFGPGTRLTVT.